The 15 T cell receptor beta chains below come from one sample, sequenced in a study of molecular identifiers for immune sequencing clone quantification. A single record per CDR3 protein comes from TCRdb applying MiXCR to the PCR reads. The sample yields more than 550,000 distinct CDR3 sequences, around 25% seen once. The sequenced sample consisted of naive CD8+ T cells from blood, with Jurkat cell RNA spiked in. Subset meaning: FACS-sorted CD8+CD4-CCR7+CD45RA+ naive T cells. These receptor sequences come from a human donor in good health. Some libraries in this study had Jurkat cell RNA spiked in.

The sample holds many counts of this clonotype. The chain recombines TRBV5-1 with TRBJ2-5; 8 bases match TRBD1. Germline V CDR1 and CDR2: SGHRS, YFSETQ. With 1 base clipped from V and 5 bases from J, the junction kept 13 bases outside the gene matches. The length of the CDR3 is 17 residues. DNA for the CDR3: TGCGCCAGCAGCTTGACCCCCCGGACAGGGTTCAATGAGACCCAGTACTTC. It codes for CASSLTPRTGFNETQYF.

The V gene is TRBV28, the J gene TRBJ2-7; D might be TRBD1 or TRBD2, each matching 5 bases. Per the germline V gene, CDR1 is MDHEN and CDR2 is SYDVKM. V lost 10 bases and J lost 0, with 16 bases in between. CDR3 length equals 14 residues. The CDR3 DNA reads TGTGCCACAACGGGGCTTTCTAACTCCTACGAGCAGTACTTC. Protein: CATTGLSNSYEQYF.

On this clonotype itself: It may be a read error: a sequence one base away is much more abundant. V gene TRBV6-4 combines with J gene TRBJ1-2; D possibly corresponds to TRBD1 (5 bases). V was shortened by 8 bases and J by 6 bases, with 13 bases between the two germline ends. The CDR3 is made up of 12 amino acids. Germline V gene lookup returns CDR1 MRHNA and CDR2 SNTAGT. CDR3 amino acids: CASGASGNGYTF. CDR3 sequence (DNA): TGTGCCAGCGGGGCCAGTGGCAATGGCTACACCTTC.

This clonotype was counted only a few times. V is TRBV6-5 and J is TRBJ1-2; no reliable D call. There are 14 residues in the CDR3. CDR1 MNHEY and CDR2 SVGAGI come from the germline V gene. V was cut by 6 bases and J by 6 bases, with 17 bases left in between. Written as DNA, the CDR3 is TGTGCCAGCAGCCGTGCACCCGTTCACAATGGCTACACCTTC. Its translation is CASSRAPVHNGYTF.

Only a few counts were recorded for this clonotype. V gene TRBV29-1 combines with J gene TRBJ2-1, with D hard to call. CDR1 SQVTM and CDR2 ANQGSEA come from the germline V gene. Trimming shortened V by 5 bases and J by 6 bases, and 8 bases separated the two germline ends. The CDR3 runs to 11 residues. As DNA, the CDR3 is TGCAGCGTTCCCCTCCCCAATGAGCAGTTCTTC. Encoded protein: CSVPLPNEQFF.

This clonotype was detected ten times or more. The chain combines TRBV7-9 with TRBJ2-3; TRBD1 or TRBD2 may be the D gene (5 bases each). Germline lookup yields CDR1 SEHNR and CDR2 FQNEAQ (reference sequence). V shed 7 bases and J shed 6 bases, with 14 bases lying between them. The CDR3 sequence is 13 residues long. The CDR3 is CASMGPPGDTQYF. The CDR3 region has the DNA TGTGCCAGCATGGGACCCCCGGGGGATACGCAGTATTTT.

As for this clonotype: With a much larger clone just one base away, this may be a read error. The chain uses TRBV7-9 and TRBJ2-7; no reliable D call. The germline CDR1 and CDR2 sequences are SEHNR and FQNEAQ (reference sequence). This CDR3 has 13 residues. V lost 5 bases and J 3 bases, leaving 11 bases between the germline ends. The CDR3 coding sequence is TGTGCCAGCAGCCCGGCAGCAGGCTACGAGCAGTACTTC. It is translated as CASSPAAGYEQYF.

This clonotype was seen at least ten times. The V and J genes are TRBV7-9 and TRBJ2-3; D not certain. The ends were cut back, 6 bases at V and 3 bases at J, with 7 bases in the middle. Germline CDR1 is SEHNR and CDR2 is FQNEAQ (reference sequence). This CDR3 has 12 residues. The CDR3 here is CASRGLTDTQYF. CDR3 coding DNA: TGTGCCAGCAGGGGGTTAACAGATACGCAGTATTTT.

The CDR3, as DNA: TGTGCCAGTATGATGGCCGGGGCGGGAGCCGGGGAGCTGTTTTTT. This translates into CASMMAGAGAGELFF. The chain recombines TRBV19 with TRBJ2-2, with TRBD2 identical over 7 bases. V dropped 7 bases and J dropped 6; count of bases not matched to a gene: 11. The CDR3 extends over 15 amino acids. Germline lookup yields CDR1 LNHDA and CDR2 SQIVND (reference sequence).

The sample holds a few counts of this clonotype. The V gene is TRBV6-1, the J gene TRBJ2-7; 7 bases agree with TRBD2. With V trimmed by 3 bases and J by 4 bases, 6 bases remained unmatched. This CDR3 region has 14 residues. The germline V gene encodes CDR1 MNHNS and CDR2 SASEGT. CDR3 DNA: TGTGCCAGCAGTGAGTCCGGGGGGAGGTACGAGCAGTACTTC. This sequence encodes CASSESGGRYEQYF.

The rearrangement joins TRBV28 to TRBJ2-1, with 13 nucleotides matching TRBD2. The germline V gene encodes CDR1 MDHEN and CDR2 SYDVKM. J was trimmed by 0 bases and V by 6 bases; bases with no gene match: 11. CDR3 length equals 19 residues. CDR3 nucleotide sequence: TGTGCCAGCAGCTCTACTAGCGGGAGGGCCAGCGTCTCCTACAATGAGCAGTTCTTC. Its translation: CASSSTSGRASVSYNEQFF.

The rearrangement joins TRBV20-1 to TRBJ2-7; 10 bases align to TRBD2. Germline V gene data show CDR1 as DFQATT and CDR2 as SNEGSKA (reference sequence). V gave up 5 bases and J gave up 0 bases; unmatched junction bases: 4. This CDR3 has 14 amino acids. The CDR3 region has the DNA TGCAGTGCTCGCCGACTAGCGGGCTCCTACGAGCAGTACTTC. It encodes CSARRLAGSYEQYF.

This clonotype turned up a few times. The rearrangement links TRBV12-3 or TRBV12-4 to TRBJ2-5; 9 nucleotides agree with TRBD2. With V trimmed by 10 bases and J by 5 bases, 2 bases remained unmatched. The CDR3 contains 11 residues. CDR3 nucleotides: TGTGCCACTCTAGCGGGGGAGACCCAGTACTTC. Protein sequence: CATLAGETQYF.

This clonotype was seen a handful of times. J is TRBJ2-5 and V is TRBV12-3 or TRBV12-4; maybe TRBD1 (5 bases). CDR3 length: 16 amino acids. Trimming cost V 4 bases and J 4 bases, with 19 bases left between them. CDR3 region: CASSSRDFLKGETQYF. As DNA, the CDR3 is TGTGCCAGCAGTTCCAGGGATTTCTTAAAGGGAGAGACCCAGTACTTC.

With respect to this clonotype: Because the CDR3's place on the DNA is in doubt, the DNA is left out and the CDR3 is given as listed by TCRdb. The V call is TRBV9, the J call TRBJ2-7; the D call TRBD1 from the table was never checked on the DNA. The CDR3 extends over 14 residues, inclusive of both ends. In germline, CDR1 is SGDLS, CDR2 YYNGEE. The CDR3: CASSVGQGSYEQCF.